The 5 T cell receptor beta chains below were found in one sample sequenced in a study of identical twins. Each CDR3 protein gets one entry after TCRdb re-called the 5' RACE reads with MiXCR. This sample carries fewer than 800,000 distinct CDR3 sequences, 7.1% of them seen once, and the ten largest clones take 1.5% to 2%. The same specimen was also included in a second study, on yellow fever vaccine responses in identical twins.

Sequenced sample: PBMCs. The receptors derive from a woman aged 18-29 years in good health.

This clonotype was seen a few times. This rearrangement joins TRBV15 to TRBJ2-7; TRBD2 aligns across 8 bases. This CDR3 has 14 amino acids. After removal of 5 bases from V and 0 bases from J, the junction contained 3 bases not matched to a gene. The germline V gene has CDR1 LNHNV and CDR2 YYDKDF (reference sequence). Here the CDR3 DNA reads TGTGCCACCAGCGAACTAGCGGTCTCCTACGAGCAGTACTTC. As protein: CATSELAVSYEQYF.

This clonotype came up a few times. The genes are TRBV25-1 and TRBJ2-7; TRBD1 matches 7 bases. With 6 bases clipped from V and 1 base from J, the junction kept 6 bases outside the gene matches. This CDR3 is built from 14 residues. Germline values: CDR1 MGHDK, CDR2 SYGVNS. CDR3 bases: TGTGCCAGCAGCCACGGGACAGAGTCCTACGAGCAGTACTTC. This gives the protein CASSHGTESYEQYF.

J is TRBJ2-5 and V is TRBV11-2, with D tentatively TRBD1 (5 bases). V lost 1 base to trimming and J lost 3 bases, with 9 bases between them. Germline assignment: CDR1 SGHAT and CDR2 FQNNGV. The CDR3 is made up of 14 amino acids. CDR3 amino acids: CASSLVAGKETQYF. The CDR3, as DNA: TGTGCCAGCAGCTTAGTGGCAGGGAAAGAGACCCAGTACTTC.

This clonotype was counted at least ten times. V is TRBV3-1 and J is TRBJ2-7; TRBD1 matches at 7 bases. This CDR3 has 12 residues. Trimming removed 2 bases from V and 6 bases from J; junction bases left unmatched: 1. Germline V gene sequence: CDR1 LGHDT, CDR2 YNNKEL (reference sequence). The CDR3 sequence: CASSQNRGEQYF. The CDR3, as DNA: TGTGCCAGCAGCCAAAACAGGGGCGAGCAGTACTTC.

This clonotype has only a few counts. The V and J genes are TRBV12-3 or TRBV12-4 and TRBJ2-5, with 10 bases matching TRBD2. Trimming removed 4 bases from V and 4 bases from J; junction bases left unmatched: 12. The CDR3 contains 17 residues. The CDR3 DNA sequence: TGTGCCAGCAGTTCAACAATATTAGCGGGAGGAGGAGAGACCCAGTACTTC. Amino acids: CASSSTILAGGGETQYF.